This TCR beta chain was found in a study of blood T cell repertoires in COVID-19. The wider study: T cells, B-cell-depleted T cells, or PBMCs supplied cDNA or gDNA.

The table came from immunoSEQ multiplex PCR; TCRdb's copy has only in-frame clones and leaves some out. The sample carries around 300,000 clones, around 90% recorded once. The CDR3 sequence is 14 residues long. Trimming cost V 6 bases and J 6 bases, with 17 bases left between them. Germline CDR1 is MNHEY and CDR2 is SVGAGI. Participant ages covered about 18 to 89 years across some 25 US areas. Cohorts were determined from participant-reported clinical history. Resolution of symptoms, clearance, or two negative PCRs was present in recovered Cohort 3 donors. The receptor's source is a woman aged 25 to 39 who had recovered from COVID-19. This chain joins TRBV6-5 and TRBJ1-2, with D hard to call. Sequenced: PBMCs or T cells enriched from blood (not recorded which). The CDR3 nucleotides are TGTGCCAGCAGGTCGACCCGGGTAGTGGATGGCTACACCTTC. Protein sequence: CASRSTRVVDGYTF.